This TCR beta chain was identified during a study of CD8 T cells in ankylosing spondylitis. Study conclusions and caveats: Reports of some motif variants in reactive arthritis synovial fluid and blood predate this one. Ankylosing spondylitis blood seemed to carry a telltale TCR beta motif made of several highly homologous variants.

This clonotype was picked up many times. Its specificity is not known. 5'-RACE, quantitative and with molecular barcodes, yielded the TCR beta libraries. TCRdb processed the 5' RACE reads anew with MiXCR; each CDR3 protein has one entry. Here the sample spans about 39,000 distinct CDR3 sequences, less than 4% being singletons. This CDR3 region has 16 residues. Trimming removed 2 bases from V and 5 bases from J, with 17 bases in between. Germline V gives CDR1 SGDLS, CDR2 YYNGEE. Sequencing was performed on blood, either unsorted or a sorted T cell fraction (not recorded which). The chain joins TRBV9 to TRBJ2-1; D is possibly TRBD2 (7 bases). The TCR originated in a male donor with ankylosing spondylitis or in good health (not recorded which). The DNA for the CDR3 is TGTGCCAGCAGCGTCCTCATGGGGGGGCCTAACAATGAGCAGTTCTTC. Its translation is CASSVLMGGPNNEQFF.